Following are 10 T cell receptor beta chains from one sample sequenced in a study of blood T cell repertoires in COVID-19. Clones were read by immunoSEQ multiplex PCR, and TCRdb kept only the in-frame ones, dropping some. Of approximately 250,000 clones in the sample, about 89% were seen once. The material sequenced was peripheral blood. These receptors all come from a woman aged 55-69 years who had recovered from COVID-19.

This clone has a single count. CDR3 in DNA: TGTGCCATCCAGCGGGGGGGGCACACAGATACGCAGTATTTT. Encoded protein: CAIQRGGHTDTQYF. This chain connects TRBV28 to TRBJ2-3; TRBD2 matches at 10 bases. J gave up 2 bases and V 10 bases, and 6 bases lay outside the gene matches. The CDR3 has 14 residues. Germline CDR1 and CDR2: MDHEN and SYDVKM.

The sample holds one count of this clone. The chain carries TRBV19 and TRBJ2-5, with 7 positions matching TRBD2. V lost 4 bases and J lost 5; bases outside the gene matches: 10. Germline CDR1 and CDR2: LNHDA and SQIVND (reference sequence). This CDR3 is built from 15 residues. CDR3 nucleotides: TGTGCCAGTAGTACCTTATTAGCGGGTCGCGAGACCCAGTACTTC. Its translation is CASSTLLAGRETQYF.

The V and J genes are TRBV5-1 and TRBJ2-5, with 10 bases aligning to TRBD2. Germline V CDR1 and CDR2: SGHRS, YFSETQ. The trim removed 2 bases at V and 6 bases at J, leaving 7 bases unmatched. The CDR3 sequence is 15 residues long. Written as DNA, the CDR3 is TGCGCCAGCAGCTTTCGAGCGGGGGGGCGTCAGACCCAGTACTTC. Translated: CASSFRAGGRQTQYF.

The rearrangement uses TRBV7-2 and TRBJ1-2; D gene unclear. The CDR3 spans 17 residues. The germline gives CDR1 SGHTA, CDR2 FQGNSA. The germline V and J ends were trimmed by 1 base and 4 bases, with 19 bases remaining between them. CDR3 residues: CASSLETAAARSYGYTF. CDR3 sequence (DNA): TGTGCCAGCAGCTTAGAAACCGCGGCAGCCAGAAGCTATGGCTACACCTTC.

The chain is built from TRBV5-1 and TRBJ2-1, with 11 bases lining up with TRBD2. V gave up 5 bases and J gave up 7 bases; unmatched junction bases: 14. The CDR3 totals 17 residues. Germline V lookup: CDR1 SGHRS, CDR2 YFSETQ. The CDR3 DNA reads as TGCGCCAGCAGACGTGGACCTACTAGCGGGGGAGGTAATGAGCAGTTCTTC. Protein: CASRRGPTSGGGNEQFF.

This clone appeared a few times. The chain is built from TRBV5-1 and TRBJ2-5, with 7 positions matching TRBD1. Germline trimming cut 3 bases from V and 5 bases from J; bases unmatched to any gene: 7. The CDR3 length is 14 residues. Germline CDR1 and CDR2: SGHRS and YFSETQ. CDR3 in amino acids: CASSSLTGAETQYF. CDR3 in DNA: TGCGCCAGCAGCTCTCTCACAGGGGCGGAGACCCAGTACTTC.

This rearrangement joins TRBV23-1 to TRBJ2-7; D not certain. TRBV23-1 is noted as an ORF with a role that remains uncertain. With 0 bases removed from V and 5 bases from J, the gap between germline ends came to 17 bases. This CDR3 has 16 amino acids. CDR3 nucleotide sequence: TGCGCCAGCAGTCAATCAGCGACCGAGTTATGCGACGAGCAGTACTTC. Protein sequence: CASSQSATELCDEQYF.

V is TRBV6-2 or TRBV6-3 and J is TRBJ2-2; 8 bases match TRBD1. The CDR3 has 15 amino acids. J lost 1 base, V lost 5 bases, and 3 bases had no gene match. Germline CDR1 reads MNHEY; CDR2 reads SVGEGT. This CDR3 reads CASSPGTGNTGELFF. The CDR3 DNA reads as TGTGCCAGCAGTCCAGGGACAGGGAACACCGGGGAGCTGTTTTTT.

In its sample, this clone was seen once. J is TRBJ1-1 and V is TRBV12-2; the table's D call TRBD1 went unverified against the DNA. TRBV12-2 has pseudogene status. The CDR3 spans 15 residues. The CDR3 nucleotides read TGTGCAAGTCGCTTAGCGGGGCTTCCGAACACTGAAGCTTTCTTT. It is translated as CASRLAGLPNTEAFF.

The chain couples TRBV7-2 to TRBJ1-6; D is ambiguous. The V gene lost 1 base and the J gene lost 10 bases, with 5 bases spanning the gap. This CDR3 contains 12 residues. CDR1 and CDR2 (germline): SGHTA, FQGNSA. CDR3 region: CASSLVSSPLHF. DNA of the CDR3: TGTGCCAGCAGCTTAGTGAGCTCACCCCTCCACTTT.